The T cell receptor (beta chain) under discussion was sequenced for a study of regulatory T cells in long-lasting Graves disease. Time point described: newly diagnosed GD, antithyroid drugs for less than 3 months. PBMC-derived RNA was used for the TCR library. American Thyroid Association guidelines were used to diagnose Graves' disease. Arm-PCR with iRepertoire HTBI primers amplified the CDR3 regions for these TCR beta libraries. A single record per CDR3 protein comes from TCRdb applying MiXCR to the multiplex PCR reads. The sample includes fewer than 500,000 distinct CDR3 sequences, under 20% of them seen just once. This CDR3 is built from 15 residues. With V trimmed by 7 bases and J by 1 base, 5 bases remained unmatched. Looked up from germline, CDR1 is LGHNT and CDR2 is FRNRAP. This clonotype was seen many times. These data were also filed under a second study, of T cells in Graves' hyperthyroidism and ophthalmopathy.

The chain employs TRBV12-5 and TRBJ2-7, with 12 bases matching TRBD2. This sequence originates from a man between 40 and 49 years old with Graves disease. The sequencing here drew on peripheral blood mononuclear cells (PBMCs), taken at new diagnosis, from a patient treated with antithyroid drugs. CDR3 in amino acids: CASVVLAGGSYEQYF. In DNA form, the CDR3 reads TGTGCTAGTGTTGTACTAGCGGGAGGATCCTACGAGCAGTACTTC.